Presented here are 9 T cell receptor beta chains from one specimen sequenced in a study of T cell responses to AZD1222 COVID-19 vaccine. Here immunoSEQ multiplex PCR was the method, and the copy in TCRdb shows in-frame clones only, minus some. The sample comprises 180,000 or so clones, 94% of which are singletons, and 0.6% to 0.7% rests with the top ten. The sequences come from peripheral blood, collected on day 0 of AZD1222 vaccination. The receptors shown here come from an adult in good health.

The chain has TRBV5-4 and TRBJ1-6; D may be TRBD1 (5 bases). The CDR3 consists of 18 residues. Trimming cost V 1 base and J 1 base, with 15 bases left between them. Looked up from germline, CDR1 is SGHNT and CDR2 is YYREEE (reference sequence). The CDR3 sequence is CASSLLWGKESYNSPLHF. The CDR3, as DNA: TGTGCCAGCAGCTTGTTGTGGGGGAAGGAGTCCTATAATTCACCCCTCCACTTT.

This clone has just a few counts. An end of the junction does not agree with germline; a read error may underlie this. V is TRBV25-1 and J is TRBJ1-5, with TRBD1 as a possible D gene (5 bases). The CDR3 is 9 residues long. Germline values: CDR1 MGHDK, CDR2 SYGVNS. The CDR3, as DNA: TGTGCCACCGCCGAGGGGTTGTATTTT. Translating it yields CATAEGLYF.

The V call is TRBV6-2 or TRBV6-3, the J call TRBJ2-7; D is unresolved. The CDR3 has 14 residues. The ends were cut back, 4 bases at V and 3 bases at J, with 13 bases in the middle. Germline CDR1 MNHEY, CDR2 SVGEGT. The CDR3 nucleotides read TGTGCCAGCAGTTTAGCCGCAGTTTACTACGAGCAGTACTTC. It is translated as CASSLAAVYYEQYF.

The gene calls are TRBV30 and TRBJ1-5; D unresolved. CDR3 length: 14 residues. V shed 2 bases and J shed 4 bases, with 12 bases lying between them. CDR1 is GTSNPN, CDR2 SVGIG, per germline (reference sequence). CDR3 in amino acids: CAWSKVAFNQPQHF. For the CDR3, the DNA is TGTGCCTGGAGTAAGGTGGCATTTAATCAGCCCCAGCATTTT.

The gene calls are TRBV10-3 and TRBJ1-2, with a tentative D call TRBD1 (5 bases). The V gene's germline CDR1 is ENHRY and CDR2 SYGVKD. Trimming shortened V by 5 bases and J by 3 bases, and 13 bases separated the two germline ends. This CDR3 contains 14 residues. CDR3 residues: CAISRGTQDYGYTF. The CDR3 nucleotides are TGTGCCATCAGTAGAGGGACGCAGGACTATGGCTACACCTTC.

The gene calls are TRBV19 and TRBJ2-7, with a weak D call TRBD2 (5 bases). V lost 1 base to trimming and J lost 6 bases, with 19 bases between them. The V gene's germline CDR1 is LNHDA and CDR2 SQIVND (reference sequence). CDR3 length: 16 residues. CDR3: CASSIGGSGPSGEQYF. CDR3 DNA: TGTGCCAGTAGTATAGGTGGCAGCGGCCCGAGCGGCGAGCAGTACTTC.

This clone was found a few times. The chain carries TRBV6-2 or TRBV6-3 and TRBJ2-7, with TRBD2 as a possible D gene (5 bases). The germline V gene has CDR1 MNHEY and CDR2 SVGEGT. The CDR3 runs 13 residues. V was cut by 3 bases and J by 13 bases, with 19 bases left in between. CDR3 nucleotides: TGTGCCAGCAGTTATACGAGAGGGCCATTTCCATACTTC. Protein sequence: CASSYTRGPFPYF.

J is TRBJ2-1 and V is TRBV30; either TRBD1 or TRBD2 may supply D (5 bases each). The CDR3 extends over 14 amino acids. Trimming cost V 0 bases and J 4 bases, with 10 bases left between them. Germline V gene data show CDR1 as GTSNPN and CDR2 as SVGIG (reference sequence). As DNA, the CDR3 is TGTGCCTGGAGTGTCGGGGACCAATACAATGAGCAGTTCTTC. This sequence encodes CAWSVGDQYNEQFF.

The V call is TRBV5-1, the J call TRBJ2-7; D could derive from TRBD1 or TRBD2 (5 bases each). CDR1 is SGHRS and CDR2 is YFSETQ in the germline V gene. The V end lost 7 bases, the J end lost 5 bases, and 22 bases lay between the germline ends. The CDR3 has 15 amino acids. CDR3 coding DNA: TGCGCCAGCCGTATTCCGGGACGGGGAAGGGACGAGCAGTACTTC. It translates to CASRIPGRGRDEQYF.